This is a list of T cell receptor beta chains from one sample in a study of cytomegalovirus exposure and HLA in healthy donors. Only in-frame clones appear in the TCRdb table, and some are missing; sequencing was by immunoSEQ multiplex PCR. Here the sample spans approximately 120,000 clones, around 75% being singletons. Sequences were obtained from PBMCs. The receptor source for this set is a woman aged 45-59 years in good health and CMV-seronegative. The CDR3 runs from the conserved cysteine through the conserved F or W. Fields, in order: V gene, D gene, J gene, clone size, CDR3 DNA, CDR3 protein. The D gene is left open where the match is weak. Not all rows give a size; the values are once, few, many and, for expanded clones, a class.

V: TRBV15
D: .
J: TRBJ2-3
size: .
DNA: TGTGCCACCAGCAGAGATACCGGGTCTGCAGATACGCAGTATTTT
CDR3: CATSRDTGSADTQYF

V: TRBV27
D: .
J: TRBJ2-3
size: .
DNA: TGTGCCAGCAAAGGCCCATCCGGGACGCAGTATTTT
CDR3: CASKGPSGTQYF

V: TRBV5-1
D: TRBD1
J: TRBJ2-6
size: .
DNA: TGCGCCAGCGAGACAGGGAGCTCTGGGGCCAACGTCCTGACTTTC
CDR3: CASETGSSGANVLTF

V: TRBV19
D: TRBD1
J: TRBJ1-1
size: .
DNA: TGTGCCAGTAGGAGACAGGGTAGCACTGAAGCTTTCTTT
CDR3: CASRRQGSTEAFF

V: TRBV28
D: .
J: TRBJ1-4
size: .
DNA: TGTGCCAGCAGTTCCCAAGCTAGTTATAATGAAAAACTGTTTTTT
CDR3: CASSSQASYNEKLFF

V: TRBV2
D: TRBD2
J: TRBJ2-1
size: .
DNA: TGTGCCAGCACCAAGGGGACTAGCGGAGCCAGGGGGGAGCAGTTCTTC
CDR3: CASTKGTSGARGEQFF

V: TRBV7-2
D: TRBD1
J: TRBJ1-1
size: .
DNA: TGTGCCAGCAGCTCAACGACAGGGGTAAACACTGAAGCTTTCTTT
CDR3: CASSSTTGVNTEAFF

V: TRBV7-9
D: .
J: TRBJ2-1
size: .
DNA: TGTTCCAGCAGCTTACCTCGCTCCTACAATGAGCAGTTCTTC
CDR3: CSSSLPRSYNEQFF

V: TRBV7-9
D: .
J: TRBJ2-2
size: .
DNA: TGTTCCAGCAGCTTAGCGCCTATTGTGTATCCCTGGGAGCTGTTTTTT
CDR3: CSSSLAPIVYPWELFF

V: TRBV5-1
D: .
J: TRBJ2-7
size: .
DNA: TGCGCCAGCAGCTTGCAGGGCCACGAGCAGTACTTC
CDR3: CASSLQGHEQYF

V: TRBV19
D: .
J: TRBJ2-2
size: few
DNA: TGTGCCAGTAGTATAGGTCAGATTAACACCGGGGAGCTGTTTTTT
CDR3: CASSIGQINTGELFF

V: TRBV19
D: .
J: TRBJ2-7
size: .
DNA: TGTGCCAGTAGTACAGACAGGGAGGGCGAGCAGTACTTC
CDR3: CASSTDREGEQYF

V: TRBV5-1
D: TRBD1
J: TRBJ2-5
size: .
DNA: TGCGCCAGCAGCTCCGGGGACAGAGGGTACCAAGAGACCCAGTACTTC
CDR3: CASSSGDRGYQETQYF

V: TRBV7-9
D: TRBD2
J: TRBJ2-7
size: .
DNA: TGTGCCAGTTCTAGCGGGAGATTCTACGAGCAGTACTTC
CDR3: CASSSGRFYEQYF

V: TRBV30
D: TRBD2
J: TRBJ2-3
size: .
DNA: TGTGCCTGGAGTTTGACTAGCGTAAACACAGATACGCAGTATTTT
CDR3: CAWSLTSVNTDTQYF

V: TRBV7-2
D: TRBD2
J: TRBJ2-1
size: .
DNA: TGTGCCAGCAGCTTCCGAGCGGGAGGGGACAATGAGCAGTTCTTC
CDR3: CASSFRAGGDNEQFF

V: TRBV6-1
D: .
J: TRBJ2-7
size: .
DNA: TGTGCCAGCAGTTATGCGGGACCTCTAGAGCAGTACTTC
CDR3: CASSYAGPLEQYF

V: TRBV5-8
D: .
J: TRBJ2-2
size: few
DNA: TGTGCCAGCAGTTCCGACCGTCCCTGGGGCACCTTCACCGGGGAGCTGTTTTTT
CDR3: CASSSDRPWGTFTGELFF

V: TRBV27
D: TRBD2
J: TRBJ2-1
size: .
DNA: TGTGCCAGCAGTTTCCCCCCGGTGGTAGCGGGACGAGAGGAGCAGTTCTTC
CDR3: CASSFPPVVAGREEQFF

V: TRBV6-6
D: .
J: TRBJ2-7
size: .
DNA: TGTGCCAGCTACAGGGCGAAAGACGAGCAGTACTTC
CDR3: CASYRAKDEQYF

V: TRBV19
D: TRBD2
J: TRBJ2-2
size: .
DNA: TGTGCCAGTACGATGGGACTAGCGGGAGCCTCGGGCACCGGGGAGCTGTTTTTT
CDR3: CASTMGLAGASGTGELFF

V: TRBV28
D: TRBD1
J: TRBJ1-5
size: .
DNA: TGTGCCACCACCACGACAGGGGGCGGTCAGCCCCAGCATTTT
CDR3: CATTTTGGGQPQHF

V: TRBV19
D: TRBD1
J: TRBJ1-1
size: .
DNA: TGTGCCAGTAGTATATTGGGACAGTTGAACACTGAAGCTTTCTTT
CDR3: CASSILGQLNTEAFF